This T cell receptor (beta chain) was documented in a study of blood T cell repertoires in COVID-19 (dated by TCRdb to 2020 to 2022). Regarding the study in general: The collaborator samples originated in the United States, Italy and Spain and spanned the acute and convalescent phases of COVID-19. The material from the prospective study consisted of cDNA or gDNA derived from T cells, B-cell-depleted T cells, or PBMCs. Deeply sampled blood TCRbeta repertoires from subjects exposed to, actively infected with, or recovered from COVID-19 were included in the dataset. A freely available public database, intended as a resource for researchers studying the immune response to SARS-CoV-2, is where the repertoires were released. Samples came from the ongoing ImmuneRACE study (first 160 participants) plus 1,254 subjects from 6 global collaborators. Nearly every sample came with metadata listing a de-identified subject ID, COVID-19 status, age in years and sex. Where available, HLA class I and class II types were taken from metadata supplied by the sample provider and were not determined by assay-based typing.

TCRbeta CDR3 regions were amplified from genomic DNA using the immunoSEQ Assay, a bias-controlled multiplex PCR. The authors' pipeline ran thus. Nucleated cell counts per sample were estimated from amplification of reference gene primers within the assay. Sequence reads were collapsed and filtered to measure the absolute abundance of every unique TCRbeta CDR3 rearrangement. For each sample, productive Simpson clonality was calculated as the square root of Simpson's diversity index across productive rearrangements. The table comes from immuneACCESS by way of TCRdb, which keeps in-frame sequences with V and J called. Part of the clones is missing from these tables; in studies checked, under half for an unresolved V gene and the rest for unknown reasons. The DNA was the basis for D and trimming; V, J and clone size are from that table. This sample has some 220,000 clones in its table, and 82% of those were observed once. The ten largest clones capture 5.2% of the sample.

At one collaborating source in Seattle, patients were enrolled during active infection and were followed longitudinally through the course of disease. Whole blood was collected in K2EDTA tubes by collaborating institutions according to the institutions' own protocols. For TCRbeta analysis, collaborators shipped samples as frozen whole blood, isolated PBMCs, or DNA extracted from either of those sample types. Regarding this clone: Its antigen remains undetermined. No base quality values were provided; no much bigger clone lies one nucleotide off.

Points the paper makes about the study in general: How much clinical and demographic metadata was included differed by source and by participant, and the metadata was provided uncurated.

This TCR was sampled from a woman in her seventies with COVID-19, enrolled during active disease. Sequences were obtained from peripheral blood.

Here is the DNA: TGTGCCTGGAGTTCCCCTGGGCTCGGGGCCGGGGAGCTGTTTTTT. Translation gives CAWSSPGLGAGELFF. The chain is assembled from TRBV30 and TRBJ2-2; TRBD2 is perhaps the D gene, given 5 matching bases. From the germline V gene (reference sequence), CDR1 is GTSNPN and CDR2 is SVGIG. V loses 2 bases, J loses 6 bases, and the germline ends lie 16 bases apart. The CDR3 runs 15 amino acids, cysteine and phenylalanine included. Left in the record is the CDR3 DNA by itself, 45 bases read in frame from the first base.